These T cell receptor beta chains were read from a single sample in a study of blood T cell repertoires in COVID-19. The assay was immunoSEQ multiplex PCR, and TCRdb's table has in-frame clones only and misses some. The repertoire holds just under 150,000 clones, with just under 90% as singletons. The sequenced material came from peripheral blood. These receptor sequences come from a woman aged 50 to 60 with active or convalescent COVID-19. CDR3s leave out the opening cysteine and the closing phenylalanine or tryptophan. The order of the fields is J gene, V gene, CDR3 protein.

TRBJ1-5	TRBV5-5	ASSHHWTGEGNQPQH
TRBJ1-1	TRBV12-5	ASGLVGRVGTPEAF
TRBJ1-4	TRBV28	ASSEGQNEKLF
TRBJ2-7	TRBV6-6	ASSYGTSKRGYEQY
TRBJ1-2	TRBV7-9	ASSVRDKERIYGYT
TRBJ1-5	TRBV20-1	SASRDRGRVGNQPQH
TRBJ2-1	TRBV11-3	ASSLDSGSLFNEQF
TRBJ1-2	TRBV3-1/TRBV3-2	ASSQDYGRRKTKGGYT
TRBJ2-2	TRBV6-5	ASSLQGAWTGELF
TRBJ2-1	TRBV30	AWSAYYNEQF
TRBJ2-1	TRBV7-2	ASSSTGSSYNEQF
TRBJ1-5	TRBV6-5	ASSKTEYSNQPQH
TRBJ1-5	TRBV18	ASSPVGADRAHQPQH
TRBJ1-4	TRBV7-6	ASSSTGTVANEKLF
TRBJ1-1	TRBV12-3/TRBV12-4	ASSLPLHPEAF
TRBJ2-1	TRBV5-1	ASSFGSRASGYNEQF
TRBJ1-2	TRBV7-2	ASSLDRGDRVVLGGYT
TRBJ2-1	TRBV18	ASSPLGQGLAGAMQQF
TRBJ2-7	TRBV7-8	ASSFGIAHPYEQY
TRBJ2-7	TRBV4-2	ASSQDGQGAQGYEQY
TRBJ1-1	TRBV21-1	ASSKVNVGTGLIF
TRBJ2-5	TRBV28	ASSPVGTEETQY
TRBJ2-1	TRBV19	ASNSYNEQF
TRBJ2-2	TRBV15	ATSKRQVNTGELF
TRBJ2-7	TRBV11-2	ASSIIAGSYEQY
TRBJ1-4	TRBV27	ASRDSSSEKLF
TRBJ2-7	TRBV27	ASSLSGYEQY
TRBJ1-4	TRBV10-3	AIRPDTGGEKLF
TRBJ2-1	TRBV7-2	ASSLSAGGDEQF
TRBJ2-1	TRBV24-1	ATSDLGPVGGRTYNEQF
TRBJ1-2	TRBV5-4	ASRGDRGRGYT
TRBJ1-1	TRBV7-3	ASKTGMNTEAF
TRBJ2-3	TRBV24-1	ATSDGGASTDTQY
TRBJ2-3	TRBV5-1	ASSFRQGGYTQY
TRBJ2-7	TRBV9	ASSVGQGYGEQY
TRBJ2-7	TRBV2	ASSGLAEIGGGSYEQY
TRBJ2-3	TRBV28	ASSWIRGHGGTDTQY
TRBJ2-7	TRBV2	ASRREGNQY
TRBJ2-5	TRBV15	ATSRGMETQY
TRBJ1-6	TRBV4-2	ASSRATAGNSPLH
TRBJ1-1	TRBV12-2	ASRLAATGNTEAF